This T cell receptor (beta chain) was recovered during a study of blood T cell repertoires in COVID-19. On the study more broadly: T cells, B-cell-depleted T cells, or PBMCs provided the cDNA or gDNA that served as material.

Trimming took off 4 bases at V and 2 bases at J, with 20 bases between the two ends. The CDR3 totals 17 residues. Germline V gene lookup returns CDR1 LGHDT and CDR2 YNNKEL (reference sequence). Using immunoSEQ multiplex PCR, the repertoire was profiled, and TCRdb retains in-frame clones only, with some absent. The sample shows approximately 100,000 clones, 89% of them seen only once. Specimen: peripheral blood. This TCR derives from a woman aged 55-69 years with acute or convalescent COVID-19. The chain has TRBV3-1 (or the pseudogene TRBV3-2) and TRBJ1-1; D remains ambiguous. The CDR3 DNA reads TGTGCCAGCAGCCGCCTCTCTAGGTCCTTATTAAACACTGAAGCTTTCTTT. Amino acids: CASSRLSRSLLNTEAFF.